This T cell receptor beta chain was profiled in a study of blood T cell repertoires in COVID-19. The length of the CDR3 is 15 residues. The germline V gene has CDR1 SGHKS and CDR2 YYEKEE (reference sequence). J gave up 3 bases and V 4 bases, and 10 bases lay outside the gene matches. Produced via immunoSEQ multiplex PCR; TCRdb's table is partial and in-frame only. The table lists about 300,000 clones, 85% to 90% of them singletons. The TCR was taken from a woman aged 45-59 years with COVID-19, enrolled during active disease. The sequenced sample consisted of peripheral blood. The gene calls are TRBV5-5 and TRBJ2-7; TRBD2 matches 7 bases. CDR3 bases: TGTGCCAGCAGCCTAGCTGGGGAGGGGTTCTACGAGCAGTACTTC. It yields the protein CASSLAGEGFYEQYF.